This TCR beta chain came from a study of Graves' ophthalmopathy and Graves' hyperthyroidism. Turning to the study itself: Stable hyperthyroidism denotes an absence of ophthalmopathy throughout 18 months of follow-up. Study conclusions and caveats: In blood appeared most of the expanded thyroid clonotypes whose frequency exceeded 0.001.

On this clonotype: Its antigen remains unidentified.

Germline CDR1 SGDLS, CDR2 YYNGEE. The CDR3 has 15 residues. V lost 4 bases and J lost 4; bases outside the gene matches: 8. Among the exclusions were patients with other autoimmune diseases, uncontrolled infections, pregnancy or lactation. Patients were diagnosed from clinical symptoms, serum thyroxine, TRAb, thyroid ultrasound and orbital computed tomography. Amplifying from RNA transcripts, the study obtained TCR beta CDR3 regions. RT-PCR in the first round used HTBI primers; a second-round multiplex PCR followed. TCRdb recomputed calls from the multiplex PCR reads with MiXCR, one row per CDR3 protein. Here the sample spans over a million distinct CDR3 sequences, 35% to 40% being singletons.

The chain joins TRBV9 to TRBJ2-7, with 10 bases lining up with TRBD1. The sample comprised peripheral blood or thyroid tissue (not recorded which). This TCR was sampled from an adult man with Graves' hyperthyroidism. Here the CDR3 DNA reads TGTGCCAGCAGCTACGGGACAGGGGCCGGTTACGAGCAGTACTTC. The encoded protein is CASSYGTGAGYEQYF.